This T cell receptor beta chain came from a study of blood T cells in healthy people across ages. General observations from the study: Reliance upon unsorted PBMCs precluded definitive naive versus antigen-experienced comparison.

As concerns this clonotype: What it binds is not known.

Caucasian individuals from Russia who were healthy and aged about 6 to 100 acted as donors. Isolated PBMCs totaled at least 6.5 million in each sample. The authors ran a second PCR of about 6 to 11 cycles using a sample-barcoded 5' primer and a J-beta primer mix. From the 5' RACE reads, TCRdb called clonotypes with MiXCR, one entry per CDR3 protein. The table has about 900,000 distinct CDR3 sequences, around 46% seen once. Per germline, CDR1 MDHEN and CDR2 SYDVKM. V gave up 5 bases and J gave up 6 bases, with 20 bases separating them. The CDR3 has 16 residues. The chain employs TRBV28 and TRBJ1-5; the D gene is possibly TRBD1 (5 bases). This sequence originates from a man aged 25-45 years in good health. Input material: blood. The CDR3 sequence is CASSGLRGQVPQPQHF. CDR3 DNA sequence: TGTGCCAGCAGTGGACTTAGGGGCCAAGTCCCTCAGCCCCAGCATTTT.